This T cell receptor (beta chain) originates from a study of beta chain features in type 1 diabetes. Study-level findings and limits: PCR might show a preference for shorter templates, equally across patients and controls. Unsettled here was the matter of whether HLA type influences TCRB rearrangement. Healthy donors had naive, central memory and Treg TCRB repertoires that appeared less similar than those seen among patients. Diminished insertions and augmented deletions at VDJ junctions characterized type 1 diabetes patients.

This clone showed up just a few times. Its antigen is unknown. The authors reverse transcribed all of the isolated RNA, so sequencing captured expressed TCRB transcripts. The protocol was immunoSEQ multiplex PCR, while the TCRdb copy is restricted to in-frame clones and leaves out a portion. The sample shows around 250,000 clones, around 14% of them seen only once. Sequenced sample: naive CD4+ T cells from blood. The clonotype originates from a woman in her forties in good health.

CDR3 region: CASNPGESYEQYF. CDR3 in DNA: TGTGCCAGCAACCCAGGGGAAAGCTACGAGCAGTACTTC. The chain combines TRBV7-9 with TRBJ2-7; tentatively, D is TRBD1 (6 bases). The CDR3 has 13 residues. Germline CDR1 and CDR2: SEHNR and FQNEAQ (reference sequence). V lost 7 bases and J lost 3, with 13 bases in between.